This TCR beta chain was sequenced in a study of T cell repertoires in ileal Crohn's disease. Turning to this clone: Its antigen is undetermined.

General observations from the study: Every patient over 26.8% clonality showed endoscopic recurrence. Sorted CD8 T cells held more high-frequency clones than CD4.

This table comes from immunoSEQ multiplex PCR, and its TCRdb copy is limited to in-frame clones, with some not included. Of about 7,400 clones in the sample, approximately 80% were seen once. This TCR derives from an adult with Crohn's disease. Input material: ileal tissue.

The DNA for the CDR3 is TGTGCCAGCTCACCACCGGGGCCCGGGAGCTCCTACGAGCAGTACTTC. Translating it yields CASSPPGPGSSYEQYF. This chain links TRBV18 with TRBJ2-7, with D possibly being TRBD2 (6 bases). The CDR3 is 16 amino acids. Trimming pared 0 bases from V and 0 bases from J, leaving 12 bases between. Germline lookup yields CDR1 KGHSH and CDR2 LQKENI.